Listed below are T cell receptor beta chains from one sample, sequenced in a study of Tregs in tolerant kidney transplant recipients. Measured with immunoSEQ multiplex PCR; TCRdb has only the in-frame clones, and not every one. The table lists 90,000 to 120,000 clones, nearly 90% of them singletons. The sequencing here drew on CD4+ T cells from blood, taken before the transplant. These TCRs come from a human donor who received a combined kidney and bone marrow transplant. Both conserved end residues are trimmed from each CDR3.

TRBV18 ASSPPFPGGNEAF
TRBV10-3 AISDQGRGSGSANEQF
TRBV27 ASSSRTGTNYGYT
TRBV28 ASSLGTSGDNEQF
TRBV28 ASRGTDGYT
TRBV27 ASSSHGTGDGYT
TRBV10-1 ASSAGDSSYEQY
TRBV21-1 ASSKGREQGEQY
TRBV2 ASSDRTGGTEAF
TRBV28 ASSYRREKETQY
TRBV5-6 ASSLKLSGNTIY
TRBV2 ASSATGASHEQY
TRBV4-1 ASSQGLQGARGQPQH
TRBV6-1 ATTEGYEQF
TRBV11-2 ASSSPGSREAF
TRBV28 ASTVTGWGNTEAF
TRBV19 ASSPRTGASYGYT
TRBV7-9 ASSLDRSRYEQY
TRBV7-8 ASSFTTSGALNEQF
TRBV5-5 ASSVRTENGYT
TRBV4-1 ASSQSRKSGGHTEAF
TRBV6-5 ASNTGGWGTEAF
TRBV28 ASSFGVQGVYGYT
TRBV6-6 ASSHGLAGGDTQY
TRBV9 ASAQGGGRETQY
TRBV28 ASSFGGFLGNEKLF
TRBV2 ASSGLAGGSETQY
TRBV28 ASSPDSNTEAF
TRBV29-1 SANWGGGYT
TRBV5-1 ASSLATGDYGYT
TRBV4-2 ASSQTAEPSGNTIY
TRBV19 ASSDRGHTEAF
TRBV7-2 ASSLFPGDTEAF
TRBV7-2 ATLKGLEGEQY
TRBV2 ASRWTGTYNEQF
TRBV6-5 ASSAGFRSYNEQF
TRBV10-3 AAGDRGNTEAF
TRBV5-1 ASSSKVAGGTDTQY
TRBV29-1 SALQGANYGYT
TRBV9 ASSVGDRGAGELF
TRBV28 ASTPPRGTGELF
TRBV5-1 ASSLGGGKGNGYT
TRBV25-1 ASSPPGAVGGYT
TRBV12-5 ASGFSGQGQETQY
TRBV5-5 ASSLGAGGNEKLF
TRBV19 ASRETGSSGNTIY
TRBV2 ASSPQGTNYGYT
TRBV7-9 ASSFPLGQGANYGYT
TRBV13 ASSQSGGAKNEQF
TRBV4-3 ASSRLLAGGLYEQY
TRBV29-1 STGRGSEDTQY
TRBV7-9 ASSFRDSPHYEQY